This T cell receptor (beta chain) was obtained from a study of T cell responses to AZD1222 COVID-19 vaccine. TCRdb keeps only in-frame clones here, not all; method: immunoSEQ multiplex PCR. The sample lists about 83,000 clones, 85% to 95% occurring once. CDR1 SGHTA and CDR2 FQGTGA come from the germline V gene. With V trimmed by 7 bases and J by 2 bases, 8 bases remained unmatched. The CDR3 runs to 17 residues. The chain links TRBV7-3 to TRBJ2-1; TRBD2 matches at 13 bases. This receptor was taken from an adult who received the AZD1222 COVID-19 vaccine. Sequences were derived from peripheral blood, sampled 28 days after the second AZD1222 dose. The CDR3, as DNA: TGTGCCAGCACCCCTAGCGGGACTAGCGGGACCTACAATGAGCAGTTCTTC. This gives the protein CASTPSGTSGTYNEQFF.